What follows are 6 T cell receptor beta chains derived from one specimen sequenced in a study of T cells in Graves' hyperthyroidism and ophthalmopathy. Researchers amplified the TCR beta CDR3 regions from RNA transcripts. Primed by the HTBI set, a first-round RT-PCR was run on the TCR CDR3. TCRdb processed the multiplex PCR reads anew with MiXCR; each CDR3 protein has one entry. The data show about 200,000 distinct CDR3 sequences, less than 20% seen once. Material: blood. These receptor sequences come from a woman in her fifties or sixties with Graves' hyperthyroidism.

Ten or more counts support this clonotype. The genes are TRBV4-2 and TRBJ2-7, with D maybe TRBD2 (5 bases). Trimming took off 1 base at V and 5 bases at J, with 6 bases between the two ends. Germline V lookup: CDR1 LGHNA, CDR2 YNFKEQ. This CDR3 region has 12 residues. In nucleotides, the CDR3 is TGTGCCAGCAGCCAAGCCGGGGACGAGCAGTACTTC. Amino acids: CASSQAGDEQYF.

The chain recombines TRBV24-1 with TRBJ2-1; 8 positions agree with TRBD2. The junction had 12 bases not matched to a gene; V was cut back by 4 bases and J by 8 bases. This CDR3 spans 16 amino acids. Germline-derived CDR1 and CDR2 are KGHDR and SFDVKD. The CDR3 DNA is TGTGCCACCAGTGACCGTACTAGCGGAGGCGGCCATGAGCAGTTCTTC. Encoded protein: CATSDRTSGGGHEQFF.

The chain uses TRBV6-5 and TRBJ2-1, with 7 bases matching TRBD2. The germline V gene encodes CDR1 MNHEY and CDR2 SVGAGI. The ends lost 2 bases at V and 6 bases at J; junction bases unmatched: 7. The CDR3 contains 15 residues. As DNA, the CDR3 is TGTGCCAGCAGTTACCTGCGGGAGCTTCCCAATGAGCAGTTCTTC. The encoded protein is CASSYLRELPNEQFF.

The rearrangement links TRBV18 to TRBJ2-7; D is unresolved. The CDR3 consists of 14 residues. Germline-derived CDR1 and CDR2 are KGHSH and LQKENI. Trimming cost V 2 bases and J 3 bases, with 11 bases left between them. The CDR3: CASSPESGFYEQYF. The CDR3 DNA sequence: TGTGCCAGCTCACCAGAATCGGGTTTCTACGAGCAGTACTTC.

The table lists this clonotype with many counts. The V gene is TRBV6-1, the J gene TRBJ1-1; TRBD1 might be the D (6 bases). CDR3 length: 14 residues. In germline, CDR1 is MNHNS, CDR2 SASEGT. The V end lost 5 bases, the J end lost 5 bases, and 15 bases lay between the germline ends. CDR3: CASSNPGVLTEAFF. The CDR3 nucleotides are TGTGCCAGCAGTAACCCAGGGGTTTTGACTGAAGCTTTCTTT.

Concerning this clonotype: This may arise from a read error, as a much more abundant clone is one base away. The rearrangement uses TRBV11-1 and TRBJ2-2, with unresolved D. Germline CDR1 reads SGHAT; CDR2 reads FQDESV (reference sequence). V was pared by 5 bases and J by 2 bases, with 21 bases between. The CDR3 covers 18 residues. CDR3 protein: CASSPPPSRMPNTGELFF. The CDR3 DNA sequence: TGTGCCAGCAGCCCACCGCCTTCGCGTATGCCAAACACCGGGGAGCTGTTTTTT.